The clone carrying this T cell receptor (beta chain) was found many times. The sample belongs to a study of Graves' ophthalmopathy and Graves' hyperthyroidism. Amplified TCR beta CDR3 regions were obtained using RNA transcripts as template. The first round was an RT-PCR with HTBI primers, and the second round was a multiplex PCR. TCRdb itself ran the multiplex PCR reads through MiXCR, one entry per CDR3 protein. This sample has about 700,000 distinct CDR3 sequences, with around 40% found just once. Trimming cost V 5 bases and J 0 bases, with 10 bases left between them. The CDR3 has 14 residues. The authors isolated PBMCs from 8 to 10 ml of fresh peripheral blood.

The specimen sequenced was peripheral blood. J is TRBJ1-1 and V is TRBV12-3 or TRBV12-4; D not certain. This sequence was found in an adult man with Graves' ophthalmopathy. The chain's CDR3 is CASSPSAVNTEAFF. The CDR3 nucleotides read TGTGCCAGCAGTCCGAGTGCAGTGAACACTGAAGCTTTCTTT.